This T cell receptor beta chain is drawn from a study of T-cell memory formation after mild COVID-19. Study overall: Across donors, TCR clusters were largely donor specific.

Concerning this clonotype itself: What it binds is not known.

CDR3 size: 15 residues. V lost 4 bases, J lost 9 bases, and 19 bases lay in between. Germline loops: CDR1 SGHTA, CDR2 FQGNSA. Whole-study findings and limits: Clones that contracted clustered mainly in CM and EM if CD4+ and in EMRA if CD8+. Clones that got smaller from day 15 to 85 had even CD4/CD8, while clones growing later tipped toward CD4+.

Constant-segment primers served in 5'RACE that generated TCR alpha and TCR beta cDNA libraries bearing sample barcodes and UMIs. TCRdb fed the 5' RACE reads into MiXCR, producing one record per CDR3 protein. Of some 340,000 distinct CDR3 sequences in the sample, 10% to 15% are singletons; the top ten hold around 21%. The V gene is TRBV7-2, the J gene TRBJ2-1; D tentatively reads TRBD1 or TRBD2 (5 bases each). The receptor was isolated from a man aged 18 to 30 who had mild COVID-19 (a few samples of this study predate the infection). Cell type and time point are not known. Sequencing used PBMCs or a T cell subset sorted from them (not recorded which). The CDR3 loop is CASSSSGTGGSEQFF. CDR3 nucleotides: TGTGCCAGCAGCTCCTCGGGCACTGGGGGAAGTGAGCAGTTCTTC.